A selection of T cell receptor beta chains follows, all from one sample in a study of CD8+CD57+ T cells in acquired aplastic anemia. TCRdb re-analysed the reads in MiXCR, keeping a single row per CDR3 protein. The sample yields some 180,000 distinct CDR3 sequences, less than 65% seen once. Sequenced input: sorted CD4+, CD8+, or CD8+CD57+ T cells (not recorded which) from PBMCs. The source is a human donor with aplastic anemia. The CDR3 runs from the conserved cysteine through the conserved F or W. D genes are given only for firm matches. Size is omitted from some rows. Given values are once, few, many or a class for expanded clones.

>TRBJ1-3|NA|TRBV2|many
CAKDSSGNTIYF
TGTGCCAAGGACAGCTCTGGAAACACCATATATTTT
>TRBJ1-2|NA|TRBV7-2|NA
CASTTSFNYGYTF
TGTGCCAGCACAACGTCCTTTAACTATGGCTACACCTTC
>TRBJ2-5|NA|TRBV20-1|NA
CSSRRGYQETQYF
TGCAGTTCACGGAGGGGATACCAAGAGACCCAGTACTTC
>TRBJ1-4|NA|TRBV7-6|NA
CASSLGQAGYEKLFF
TGTGCCAGCAGCTTAGGACAGGCGGGCTATGAAAAACTGTTTTTT
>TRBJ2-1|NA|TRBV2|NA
CASRLQVSSYNEQFF
TGTGCCAGCAGGTTACAGGTCAGCTCCTACAATGAGCAGTTCTTC
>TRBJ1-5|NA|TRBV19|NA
CASSIVTRNQPQHF
TGTGCCAGTAGTATAGTGACGCGCAATCAGCCCCAGCATTTT
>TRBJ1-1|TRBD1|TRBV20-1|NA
CSARETGIRSEAFF
TGCAGTGCTCGAGAGACAGGGATTAGGTCTGAAGCTTTCTTT
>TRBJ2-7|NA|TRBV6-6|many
CASSYSTGEKYEQYF
TGTGCCAGCAGTTACTCGACGGGGGAAAAGTACGAGCAGTACTTC
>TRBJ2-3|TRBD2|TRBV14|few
CASSQGLTSGTTDTQYF
TGTGCCAGCAGCCAAGGGTTGACTAGCGGCACCACAGATACGCAGTATTTT
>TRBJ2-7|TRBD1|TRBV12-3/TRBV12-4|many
CASGDRSREQYF
TGTGCCAGTGGGGACAGGTCTCGGGAGCAGTACTTC
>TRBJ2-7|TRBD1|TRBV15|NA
CATSRSMDRGNSYEQYF
TGTGCCACCAGCAGATCTATGGACAGGGGCAACTCCTACGAGCAGTACTTC
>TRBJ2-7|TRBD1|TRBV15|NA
CATSRDNTGGQGQIHEQYF
TGTGCCACCAGCAGAGATAACACCGGGGGACAGGGGCAAATCCACGAGCAGTACTTC
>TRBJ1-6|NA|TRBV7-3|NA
CASSGTSGGESPLHF
TGTGCCAGCAGCGGGACTAGCGGGGGGGAATCACCCCTCCACTTT
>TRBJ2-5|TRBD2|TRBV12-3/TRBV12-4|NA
CASSFNSGVKETQYF
TGTGCCAGCAGTTTCAATAGCGGGGTAAAAGAGACCCAGTACTTC
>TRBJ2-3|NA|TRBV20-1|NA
CSARDQGDTQYF
TGCAGTGCTAGAGATCAGGGGGATACGCAGTATTTT